The clone carrying this T cell receptor (beta chain) showed up just once. No antigen is known for it. Being one base from a much bigger clone, this may be a read error. The sample originates from a study of shared clonotypes between healthy human individuals. This CDR3 has 13 residues. From germline, CDR1 is SGHTA and CDR2 FQGTGA. Between the trimmed V and J ends, which lost 5 bases and 1 base, there was a span of 8 bases. The assay ran at deep level. This table comes from immunoSEQ multiplex PCR, and its TCRdb copy is limited to in-frame clones, with some not included. The data hold more than 1 million clones, with approximately 80% observed a single time. Overall study results and limits: Naive subsets tended to show greater estimated richness than memory subsets. Sharing across four donors was highest in naive CD4 (around 5%) and lowest in memory CD8 (roughly 0.4%).

The sequencing input was memory CD4+ T cells from PBMCs. Regarding subset: CD45RA-negative fraction. The genes are TRBV7-3 and TRBJ1-1; D call uncertain. This receptor was identified in a man aged 18-30 years in good health. Some clones in this sample may be carry-over from other donors' samples. CDR3 amino acids: CASSKQPNTEAFF. For the CDR3, the DNA is TGTGCCAGCAGCAAACAGCCGAACACTGAAGCTTTCTTT. Full variable domain (missing parts from reference TRBV7-3 and TRBJ1-1): GAGVSQTPSNKVTEKGKYVELRCDPISGHTALYWYRQSLGQGPEFLIYFQGTGAADDSGLPNDRFFAVRPEGSVSTLKIQRTERGDSAVYLCASSKQPNTEAFFGQGTRLTVV.